A single sample gave rise to the 3 T cell receptor beta chains below, sequenced in a study of T cell responses to AZD1222 COVID-19 vaccine. Generated by immunoSEQ multiplex PCR, the TCRdb table keeps only in-frame clones and is missing some. The table includes roughly 120,000 clones, more than 70% detected once. The sample was peripheral blood, taken 28 days after the second AZD1222 dose. The receptor source for this set is an adult who received the AZD1222 COVID-19 vaccine.

The count of this clone is one. V gene TRBV9 combines with J gene TRBJ1-1, with 8 bases matching TRBD1. CDR1 SGDLS and CDR2 YYNGEE come from the germline V gene. This CDR3 has 13 residues. V shed 4 bases, J shed 6 bases, and the junction held 5 bases outside the gene matches. The CDR3 is CASSTGQGPEAFF. The CDR3, as DNA: TGTGCCAGCAGCACTGGACAGGGCCCTGAAGCTTTCTTT.

The chain recombines TRBV11-2 with TRBJ2-1; D is possibly TRBD2 (5 bases). The CDR3 totals 17 residues. Trimming took off 4 bases at V and 5 bases at J, with 21 bases between the two ends. Germline CDR1 SGHAT, CDR2 FQNNGV. The CDR3 DNA reads TGTGCCAGCAGCTCCCAAATTGGCTGGGAGAAGGACAATGAGCAGTTCTTC. Protein sequence: CASSSQIGWEKDNEQFF.

The gene calls are TRBV5-4 and TRBJ1-3; possible D gene TRBD1, 5 bases. The germline V and J ends were trimmed by 0 bases and 0 bases, with 13 bases remaining between them. The CDR3 is 17 amino acids. The germline gives CDR1 SGHNT, CDR2 YYREEE (reference sequence). Written as DNA, the CDR3 is TGTGCCAGCAGCTTGGCCCGCGGGGCCAGCTCTGGAAACACCATATATTTT. Protein: CASSLARGASSGNTIYF.